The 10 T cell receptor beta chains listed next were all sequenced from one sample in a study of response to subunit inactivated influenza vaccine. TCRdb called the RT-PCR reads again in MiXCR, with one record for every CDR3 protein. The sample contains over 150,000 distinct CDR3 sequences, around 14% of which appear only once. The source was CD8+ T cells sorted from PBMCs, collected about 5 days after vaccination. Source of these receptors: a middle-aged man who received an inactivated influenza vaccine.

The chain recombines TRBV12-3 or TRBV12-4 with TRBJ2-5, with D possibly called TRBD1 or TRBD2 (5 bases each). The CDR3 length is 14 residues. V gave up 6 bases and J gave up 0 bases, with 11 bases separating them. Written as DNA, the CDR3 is TGTGCCAGCAGCAAAGGGGAGTACCAAGAGACCCAGTACTTC. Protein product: CASSKGEYQETQYF.

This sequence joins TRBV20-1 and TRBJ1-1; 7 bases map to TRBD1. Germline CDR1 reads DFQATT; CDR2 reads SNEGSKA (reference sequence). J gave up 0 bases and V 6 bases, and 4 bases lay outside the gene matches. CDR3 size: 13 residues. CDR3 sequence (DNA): TGCAGTGCGGTGGACAGGATGAACACTGAAGCTTTCTTT. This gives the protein CSAVDRMNTEAFF.

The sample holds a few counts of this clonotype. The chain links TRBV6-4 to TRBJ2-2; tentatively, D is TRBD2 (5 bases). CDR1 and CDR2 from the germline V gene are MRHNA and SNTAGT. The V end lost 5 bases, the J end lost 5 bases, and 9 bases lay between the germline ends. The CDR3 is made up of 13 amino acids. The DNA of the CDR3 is TGTGCCAGCAGTACCACTAGTACCGGGGAGCTGTTTTTT. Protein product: CASSTTSTGELFF.

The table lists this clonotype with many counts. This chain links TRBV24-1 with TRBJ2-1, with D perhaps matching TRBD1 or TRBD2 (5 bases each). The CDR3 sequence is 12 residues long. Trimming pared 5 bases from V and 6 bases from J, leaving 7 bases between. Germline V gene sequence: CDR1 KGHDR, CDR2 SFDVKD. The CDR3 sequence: CATSAGRNEQFF. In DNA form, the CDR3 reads TGTGCCACCAGTGCGGGGCGCAATGAGCAGTTCTTC.

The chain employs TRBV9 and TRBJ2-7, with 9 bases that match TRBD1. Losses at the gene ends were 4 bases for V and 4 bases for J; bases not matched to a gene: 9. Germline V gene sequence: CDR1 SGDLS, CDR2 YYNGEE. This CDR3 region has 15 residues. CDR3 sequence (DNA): TGTGCCAGCAGCCCCGAGGGGACAGGGCAATACGAGCAGTACTTC. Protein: CASSPEGTGQYEQYF.

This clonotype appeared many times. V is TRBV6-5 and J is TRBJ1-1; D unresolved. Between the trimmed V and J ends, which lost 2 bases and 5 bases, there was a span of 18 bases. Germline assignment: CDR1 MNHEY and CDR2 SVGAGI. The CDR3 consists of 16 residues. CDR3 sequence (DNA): TGTGCCAGCAGTTACGGTGGGGAGCTTACGGGAACTGAAGCTTTCTTT. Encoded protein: CASSYGGELTGTEAFF.

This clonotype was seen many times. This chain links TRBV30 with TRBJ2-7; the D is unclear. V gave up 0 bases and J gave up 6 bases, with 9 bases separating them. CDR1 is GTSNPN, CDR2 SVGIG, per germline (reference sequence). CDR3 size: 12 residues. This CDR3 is CAWSVISSEQYF. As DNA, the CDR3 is TGTGCCTGGAGTGTAATCAGTTCCGAGCAGTACTTC.

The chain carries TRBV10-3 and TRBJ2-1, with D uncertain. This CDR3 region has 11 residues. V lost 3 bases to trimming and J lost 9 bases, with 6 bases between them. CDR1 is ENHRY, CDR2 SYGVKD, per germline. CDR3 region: CAISEGGEQFF. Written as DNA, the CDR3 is TGTGCCATCAGTGAAGGTGGTGAGCAGTTCTTC.

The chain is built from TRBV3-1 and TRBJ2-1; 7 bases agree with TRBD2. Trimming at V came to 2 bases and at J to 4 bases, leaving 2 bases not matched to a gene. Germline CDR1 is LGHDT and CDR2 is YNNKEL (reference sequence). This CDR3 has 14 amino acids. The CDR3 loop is CASSQKRGYNEQFF. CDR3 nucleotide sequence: TGTGCCAGCAGCCAAAAGCGGGGTTACAATGAGCAGTTCTTC.

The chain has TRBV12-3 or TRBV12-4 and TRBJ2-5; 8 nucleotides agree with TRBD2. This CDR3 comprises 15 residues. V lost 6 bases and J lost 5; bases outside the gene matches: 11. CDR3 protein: CASRPGGGFLETQYF. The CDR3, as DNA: TGTGCCAGCAGGCCCGGGGGGGGCTTTTTGGAGACCCAGTACTTC.